This TCR beta chain was observed in a study of PD-1 blockade in classical Hodgkin lymphoma. Findings and caveats of the study: It was CD4+ TCR diversity, not CD8+, that rose significantly by C4D1. Newly diagnosed patients were said to have less baseline TCR diversity than healthy donors did.

The patients all showed relapse after autologous stem cell transplantation, while their brentuximab vedotin exposure varied. Classifying best responses yielded complete response, partial response or progressive disease. Clones were sequenced by immunoSEQ multiplex PCR, and TCRdb holds only the in-frame ones, with some missing. In the table there are 35,000 or so clones, approximately 69% of which are singletons. The CDR3 runs 15 residues. CDR1 and CDR2 from the germline V gene are SNHLY and FYNNEI. V lost 6 bases and J lost 7, with 20 bases in between. This clone was detected once. Its antigen is unidentified.

Sequencing used peripheral blood mononuclear cells (PBMCs), obtained before the second cycle of nivolumab. The chain recombines TRBV2 with TRBJ2-3; weak D call: TRBD2 (6 bases). The sequence was collected from a human donor with classical Hodgkin lymphoma. Here the CDR3 DNA reads TGTGCCAGCAGGCCAGAACTAGCCAATCAACATACGCAGTATTTT. It translates to CASRPELANQHTQYF. The complete variable domain, with remaining parts taken from reference TRBV2 and TRBJ2-3, reads EPEVTQTPSHQVTQMGQEVILRCVPISNHLYFYWYRQILGQKVEFLVSFYNNEISEKSEIFDDQFSVERPDGSNFTLKIRSTKLEDSAMYFCASRPELANQHTQYFGPGTRLTVL.